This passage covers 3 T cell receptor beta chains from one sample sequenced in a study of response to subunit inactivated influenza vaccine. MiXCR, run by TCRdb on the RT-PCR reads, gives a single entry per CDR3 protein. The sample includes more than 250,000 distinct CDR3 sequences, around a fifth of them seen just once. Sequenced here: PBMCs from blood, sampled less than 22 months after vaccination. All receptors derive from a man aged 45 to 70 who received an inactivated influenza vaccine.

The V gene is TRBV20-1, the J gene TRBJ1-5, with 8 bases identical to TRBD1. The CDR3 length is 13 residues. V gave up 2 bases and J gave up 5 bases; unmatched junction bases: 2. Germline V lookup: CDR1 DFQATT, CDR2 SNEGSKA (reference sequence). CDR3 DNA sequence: TGCAGTGCTAGACAGGGGGCTTATCAGCCCCAGCATTTT. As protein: CSARQGAYQPQHF.

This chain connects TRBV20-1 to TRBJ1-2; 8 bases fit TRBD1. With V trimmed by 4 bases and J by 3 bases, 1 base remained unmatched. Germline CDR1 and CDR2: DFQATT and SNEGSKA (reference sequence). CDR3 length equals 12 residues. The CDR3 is CSAKQGDYGYTF. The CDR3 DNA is TGCAGTGCTAAACAGGGGGACTATGGCTACACCTTC.

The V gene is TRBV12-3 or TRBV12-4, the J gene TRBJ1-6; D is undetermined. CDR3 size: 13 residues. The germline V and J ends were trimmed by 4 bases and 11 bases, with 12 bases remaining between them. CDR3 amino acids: CASSWARRTPLHF. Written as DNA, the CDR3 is TGTGCCAGCAGTTGGGCCAGGAGAACACCCCTCCACTTT.